The 24 T cell receptor beta chains below all came from one sample that was sequenced in a study of shared clonotypes between healthy human individuals. CD45RO-negative cells were positively selected for CCR7, leaving out terminally differentiated effector memory CD45RA+ cells. Using immunoSEQ multiplex PCR, the repertoire was profiled, and TCRdb retains in-frame clones only, with some absent. The sample records about 2.2 million clones, just over 90% being singletons. The source material was naive CD8+ T cells from PBMCs. The receptors stem from a man younger than 35 in good health. Some clones in this sample may be carry-over from other donors' samples.

This chain joins TRBV5-1 and TRBJ2-7; possible D gene TRBD2, 6 bases. V was cut by 7 bases and J by 2 bases, with 22 bases left in between. The length of the CDR3 is 16 residues. Germline CDR1 and CDR2: SGHRS and YFSETQ. This CDR3 reads CASALPKASETYEQYF. The CDR3 bases are TGCGCCAGCGCCCTCCCCAAGGCTAGCGAAACCTACGAGCAGTACTTC.

V and J are TRBV28 and TRBJ2-7; TRBD1 is a possible D gene (7 bases). CDR1 is MDHEN and CDR2 is SYDVKM in the germline V gene. V lost 5 bases, J lost 1 base, and 18 bases lay in between. This CDR3 is built from 16 residues. This CDR3 reads CASSKGQEGKSYEQYF. CDR3 nucleotide sequence: TGTGCCAGCAGTAAAGGACAGGAGGGAAAATCCTACGAGCAGTACTTC.

A single count supports this clone. The chain carries TRBV27 and TRBJ2-7; no clear D gene. This CDR3 has 15 residues. V lost 2 bases and J 4 bases, leaving 15 bases between the germline ends. Germline V CDR1 and CDR2: MNHEY, SMNVEV (reference sequence). In DNA form, the CDR3 reads TGTGCCAGCAGTTTAAATTGGCGGTCCGGTTACGAGCAGTACTTC. Protein sequence: CASSLNWRSGYEQYF.

The gene calls are TRBV27 and TRBJ2-7; D might be TRBD2 (6 bases). CDR3 length: 15 residues. The germline V and J ends were trimmed by 3 bases and 6 bases, with 18 bases remaining between them. Germline V gene lookup returns CDR1 MNHEY and CDR2 SMNVEV (reference sequence). The CDR3 spells CASSFFGSGRSEQYF. CDR3 DNA: TGTGCCAGCAGTTTTTTCGGGAGTGGACGGAGCGAGCAGTACTTC.

The chain carries TRBV7-9 and TRBJ1-5; 8 bases agree with TRBD1. The CDR3 extends over 15 amino acids. J gave up 1 base and V 1 base, and 0 bases lay outside the gene matches. Germline CDR1 is SEHNR and CDR2 is FQNEAQ (reference sequence). The chain's CDR3 is CASSLGDRSNQPQHF. DNA for the CDR3: TGTGCCAGCAGCTTAGGGGACAGGAGCAATCAGCCCCAGCATTTT.

The genes are TRBV30 and TRBJ1-2, with 8 bases that match TRBD1. Germline lookup yields CDR1 GTSNPN and CDR2 SVGIG (reference sequence). Losses at the gene ends were 0 bases for V and 3 bases for J; bases not matched to a gene: 6. The CDR3 is 15 amino acids. This chain's CDR3 is CAWSVRDRTYYGYTF. CDR3 in DNA: TGTGCCTGGAGTGTACGGGACAGGACTTACTATGGCTACACCTTC.

A word on this clone: Other DNA sequences in the sample encode the same CDR3. The chain combines TRBV29-1 with TRBJ1-2; D might be TRBD1 (5 bases). CDR1 and CDR2 (germline): SQVTM, ANQGSEA. Trimming pared 7 bases from V and 1 base from J, leaving 7 bases between. The CDR3 is 11 residues long. In DNA form, the CDR3 reads TGCAGCGGGAGGGGTAACTATGGCTACACCTTC. Translated, it gives CSGRGNYGYTF.

The chain couples TRBV11-2 to TRBJ2-1, with TRBD2 identical over 7 bases. The germline gives CDR1 SGHAT, CDR2 FQNNGV. This CDR3 has 15 amino acids. V lost 5 bases and J lost 3; bases outside the gene matches: 7. The CDR3: CASSVVLADYNEQFF. In DNA, the CDR3 is TGTGCCAGCAGCGTCGTGCTAGCGGACTACAATGAGCAGTTCTTC.

In this sample, this clone turned up once. The rearrangement links TRBV27 to TRBJ1-5, with 7 bases aligning to TRBD1. Germline CDR1 is MNHEY and CDR2 is SMNVEV (reference sequence). The CDR3 totals 17 residues. J lost 9 bases, V lost 3 bases, and 17 bases had no gene match. The CDR3 sequence is CASSFSQGGLGFGPQHF. As DNA, the CDR3 is TGTGCCAGCAGTTTCTCCCAGGGGGGCCTCGGTTTCGGGCCCCAGCATTTT.

The V and J genes are TRBV7-2 and TRBJ1-2; possible D gene TRBD1, 5 bases. V gave up 2 bases and J gave up 2 bases, with 18 bases separating them. CDR3 size: 17 residues. CDR1 and CDR2 from the germline V gene are SGHTA and FQGNSA. CDR3 in amino acids: CASSLWASVGTNYGYTF. Written as DNA, the CDR3 is TGTGCCAGCAGCTTATGGGCCTCGGTTGGGACCAACTATGGCTACACCTTC.

The V and J genes are TRBV29-1 and TRBJ2-3, with D unresolved. This CDR3 comprises 16 residues. The germline V gene encodes CDR1 SQVTM and CDR2 ANQGSEA. Trimming pared 0 bases from V and 2 bases from J, leaving 15 bases between. This CDR3 is CSVEDPVGGPTDTQYF. The CDR3 bases are TGCAGCGTTGAAGATCCGGTCGGCGGACCCACAGATACGCAGTATTTT.

V usage is TRBV11-3 and J usage is TRBJ2-3, with D perhaps assigned TRBD1 or TRBD2 (6 bases each). The V and J ends lost 4 bases and 1 base respectively, with 15 bases between them. The germline V gene has CDR1 SGHNT and CDR2 YENEEA. The CDR3 has 16 residues. CDR3 loop: CASSSRSGGRTDTQYF. For the CDR3, the DNA is TGTGCCAGCAGCTCCAGGTCCGGGGGCCGCACAGATACGCAGTATTTT.

CDR3 coding DNA: TGCGCCAGCAGCCAAGTTTGGAACTCCTACAATGAGCAGTTCTTC. Translation gives CASSQVWNSYNEQFF. The genes are TRBV4-3 and TRBJ2-1; D is unresolved. V dropped 1 base and J dropped 0 bases, with 7 bases sitting between them. CDR3 length equals 15 residues. CDR1 is LGHNA and CDR2 is YSLEER in the germline V gene.

The V call is TRBV27, the J call TRBJ2-5; 9 bases agree with TRBD2. The V and J ends lost 6 bases and 4 bases, in that order; junction bases with no gene match: 12. Germline V gene sequence: CDR1 MNHEY, CDR2 SMNVEV (reference sequence). This CDR3 is 16 amino acids long. Here the CDR3 reads CASSLTAALAGETQYF. The CDR3 DNA follows: TGTGCCAGCAGCCTAACCGCCGCACTAGCGGGAGAGACCCAGTACTTC.

The chain uses TRBV7-9 and TRBJ2-1; the match to TRBD2 covers 12 bases. Germline V CDR1 and CDR2: SEHNR, FQNEAQ (reference sequence). J was trimmed by 4 bases and V by 5 bases; bases with no gene match: 3. The CDR3 has 15 residues. CDR3: CASSRGLAGYNEQFF. The CDR3, as DNA: TGTGCCAGCAGCCGCGGACTAGCGGGATACAATGAGCAGTTCTTC. Full variable domain (rest looked up from reference TRBV7-9 and TRBJ2-1): DTGVSQNPRHKITKRGQNVTFRCDPISEHNRLYWYRQTLGQGPEFLTYFQNEAQLEKSRLLSDRFSAERPKGSFSTLEIQRTEQGDSAMYLCASSRGLAGYNEQFFGPGTRLTVL.

V usage is TRBV1 and J usage is TRBJ2-7; TRBD2, the table's D call, was not compared with the DNA. TRBV1 is a recognized pseudogene. The CDR3 has 17 residues. The CDR3, as DNA: TGCACCCGACGGCCGTGCGCGGGAGATACCTCCTCCTACGAGCAGTACTTC. Protein: CTRRPCAGDTSSYEQYF.

A remark on this clone: This same CDR3 is encoded by further DNA sequences in the sample. This chain uses TRBV28 with TRBJ2-2, with D unclear. The CDR3 runs 14 residues. CDR1 is MDHEN, CDR2 SYDVKM, per germline. Trimming removed 1 base at V and 0 bases at J, with 3 bases between. The CDR3, as DNA: TGTGCCAGCAGTTTATCGGCGAACACCGGGGAGCTGTTTTTT. Translation gives CASSLSANTGELFF.

This sequence joins TRBV7-9 and TRBJ2-7; D might be TRBD1 (5 bases). Germline V gene sequence: CDR1 SEHNR, CDR2 FQNEAQ (reference sequence). This CDR3 has 15 amino acids. Trimming stripped 5 bases from V and 0 bases from J, with 14 bases between. The CDR3 is CASSPAGHTSYEQYF. The CDR3 DNA reads TGTGCCAGCAGCCCAGCTGGACACACCTCCTACGAGCAGTACTTC.

This clone was picked up a small number of times. The chain carries TRBV28 and TRBJ1-5, with D perhaps TRBD1 (6 bases). With 8 bases removed from V and 6 bases from J, the gap between germline ends came to 14 bases. Germline V lookup: CDR1 MDHEN, CDR2 SYDVKM. This CDR3 comprises 13 residues. The DNA for the CDR3 is TGTGCCAGCCACTTGGGGGGCAGTCAGCCCCAGCATTTT. It translates to CASHLGGSQPQHF.

As concerns this clone: This CDR3 is also generated by other DNA sequences in the sample. V gene TRBV2 combines with J gene TRBJ1-3; 9 bases fit TRBD1. Germline assignment: CDR1 SNHLY and CDR2 FYNNEI. Trimming removed 6 bases from V and 2 bases from J; junction bases left unmatched: 2. The CDR3 extends over 14 amino acids. The CDR3 nucleotides read TGTGCCAGCAGGGGGACAGGGCCTGGAAACACCATATATTTT. Amino acids: CASRGTGPGNTIYF. Supplemented by reference TRBV2 and TRBJ1-3, the full variable domain reads EPEVTQTPSHQVTQMGQEVILRCVPISNHLYFYWYRQILGQKVEFLVSFYNNEISEKSEIFDDQFSVERPDGSNFTLKIRSTKLEDSAMYFCASRGTGPGNTIYFGEGSWLTVV.

V and J are TRBV28 and TRBJ1-1; no clear D. CDR3 length: 13 residues. Germline V CDR1 and CDR2: MDHEN, SYDVKM. V gave up 5 bases and J gave up 11 bases, with 18 bases separating them. CDR3 region: CASSLFSDYPAFF. CDR3 bases: TGTGCCAGCAGTCTCTTCTCCGATTATCCGGCTTTCTTT.

The rearrangement joins TRBV15 to TRBJ2-1; 8 bases fit TRBD1. J lost 1 base, V lost 0 bases, and 14 bases had no gene match. Germline loops: CDR1 LNHNV, CDR2 YYDKDF (reference sequence). This CDR3 has 20 amino acids. The CDR3 protein is CATSRDGAGGAGRSYNEQFF. The CDR3 DNA reads as TGTGCCACCAGCAGAGATGGGGCAGGGGGCGCGGGGCGGTCCTACAATGAGCAGTTCTTC.

The rearrangement joins TRBV4-1 to TRBJ2-5, with 7 nucleotides matching TRBD2. In germline, CDR1 is MGHRA, CDR2 YSYEKL. This CDR3 region has 15 residues. V shed 3 bases and J 1 base; nucleotides not matched to a gene: 5. The DNA for the CDR3 is TGCGCCAGCAGCCAGTTACTAGCGCCCCAAGAGACCCAGTACTTC. As protein: CASSQLLAPQETQYF.

This rearrangement joins TRBV15 to TRBJ2-1, with 11 bases fitting TRBD2. CDR3 length equals 14 residues. V dropped 4 bases and J dropped 9; count of bases not matched to a gene: 5. Germline lookup yields CDR1 LNHNV and CDR2 YYDKDF (reference sequence). DNA for the CDR3: TGTGCCACCAGCAAACTAGCGGGAGTAGGTGAGCAGTTCTTC. Protein product: CATSKLAGVGEQFF.